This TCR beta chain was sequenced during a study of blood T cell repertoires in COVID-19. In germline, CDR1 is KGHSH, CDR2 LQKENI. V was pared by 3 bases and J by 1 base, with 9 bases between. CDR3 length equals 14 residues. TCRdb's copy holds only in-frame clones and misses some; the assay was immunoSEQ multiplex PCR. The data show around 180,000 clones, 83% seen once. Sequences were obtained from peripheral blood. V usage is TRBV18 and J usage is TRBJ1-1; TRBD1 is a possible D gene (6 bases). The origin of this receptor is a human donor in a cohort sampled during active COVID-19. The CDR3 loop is CASSPPQGNTEAFF. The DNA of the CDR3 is TGTGCCAGCTCACCCCCACAGGGGAACACTGAAGCTTTCTTT.